Following are 26 T cell receptor beta chains from one sample sequenced in a study of shared clonotypes between healthy human individuals. Generated by immunoSEQ multiplex PCR, the TCRdb table keeps only in-frame clones and is missing some. This table holds 1,400,000 or so clones, 98% to 99% found once. What was sequenced was naive CD4+ T cells sorted from blood. Specified subset: CD45RA+ positively selected. Receptors were obtained from a man under 40 in good health.

J is TRBJ2-3 and V is TRBV5-4, with TRBD2 identical over 11 bases. Per germline, CDR1 SGHNT and CDR2 YYREEE (reference sequence). CDR3 length: 18 residues. V gave up 0 bases and J gave up 0 bases; unmatched junction bases: 6. This CDR3 reads CASSLGGTSGGSTDTQYF. For the CDR3, the DNA is TGTGCCAGCAGCTTGGGCGGGACTAGCGGAGGGAGCACAGATACGCAGTATTTT.

The chain links TRBV28 to TRBJ1-1; D ambiguous. V was clipped by 7 bases and J by 0 bases, with 18 bases between them. Germline V gene sequence: CDR1 MDHEN, CDR2 SYDVKM. The CDR3 extends over 16 amino acids. DNA of the CDR3: TGTGCCAGCACGGCATCCTCGGCTGGGATGAACACTGAAGCTTTCTTT. It codes for CASTASSAGMNTEAFF.

The genes are TRBV7-8 and TRBJ2-1; a possible D gene is TRBD2 (6 bases). This CDR3 has 15 amino acids. V was clipped by 2 bases and J by 7 bases, with 15 bases between them. The V gene's germline CDR1 is SGHVS and CDR2 FQNEAQ. The CDR3 DNA follows: TGTGCCAGCAGCTTACGGGAGACCCAAGAGAATGAGCAGTTCTTC. As protein: CASSLRETQENEQFF.

The chain combines TRBV18 with TRBJ1-3; 7 nucleotides line up with TRBD1. V was pared by 1 base and J by 8 bases, with 8 bases of the junction left unmatched. The CDR3 sequence is 15 residues long. Germline lookup yields CDR1 KGHSH and CDR2 LQKENI. CDR3 bases: TGTGCCAGCTCACCACTGACAGGGAGTTTGGACACCATATATTTT. Protein product: CASSPLTGSLDTIYF.

The V gene is TRBV28, the J gene TRBJ1-1; 10 nucleotides match TRBD1. With V trimmed by 6 bases and J by 4 bases, 5 bases remained unmatched. CDR3 length: 14 amino acids. CDR1 is MDHEN, CDR2 SYDVKM, per germline. CDR3 loop: CASRTGGSGTEAFF. In DNA form, the CDR3 reads TGTGCCAGCAGGACAGGGGGCTCGGGCACTGAAGCTTTCTTT.

In regard to this clone: This CDR3 is also generated by other DNA sequences in the sample. The chain employs TRBV28 and TRBJ2-7, with 11 bases lining up with TRBD2. Germline V gene lookup returns CDR1 MDHEN and CDR2 SYDVKM. The CDR3 contains 15 residues. V shed 6 bases and J 2 bases; nucleotides not matched to a gene: 6. In nucleotides, the CDR3 is TGTGCCAGCAGCCCCCCACTAGCGGGAGCCTACGAGCAGTACTTC. Translating it yields CASSPPLAGAYEQYF.

The rearrangement links TRBV7-9 to TRBJ2-1; the D is unclear. Germline CDR1 reads SEHNR; CDR2 reads FQNEAQ (reference sequence). V shed 5 bases and J shed 7 bases, with 18 bases lying between them. The CDR3 runs to 15 residues. CDR3 loop: CASSPDISIWNEQFF. The CDR3 DNA sequence: TGTGCCAGCAGCCCCGACATATCGATATGGAATGAGCAGTTCTTC.

This clone was observed once. This chain uses TRBV20-1 with TRBJ2-7; maybe TRBD2 (5 bases). V dropped 2 bases and J dropped 7 bases, with 9 bases sitting between them. There are 11 residues in the CDR3. From germline, CDR1 is DFQATT and CDR2 SNEGSKA (reference sequence). The CDR3 protein is CSARTSSEQYF. For the CDR3, the DNA is TGCAGTGCTAGAACTAGTAGTGAGCAGTACTTC.

A note on this clone: At one of its ends the junction is not consistent with the germline gene, which may arise from a read error. J is TRBJ1-1 and V is TRBV7-9; 10 nucleotides agree with TRBD1. The CDR3 is made up of 13 amino acids. Looked up from germline, CDR1 is SEHNR and CDR2 is FQNEAQ (reference sequence). CDR3 residues: CASSPRQGQGSLF. The DNA for the CDR3 is TGTGCCAGCAGCCCGAGGCAGGGACAGGGGAGTCTATTT.

The gene calls are TRBV28 and TRBJ2-5, with D perhaps TRBD1 (5 bases). Germline V gives CDR1 MDHEN, CDR2 SYDVKM. The CDR3 extends over 18 amino acids. Trimming took 7 bases from V and 9 from J, leaving 33 bases between them. Written as DNA, the CDR3 is TGTGCCAGCACCAAACGAGAGGTTTGGGGCCCCCGAGTGACGGCCCAGTACTTC. It yields the protein CASTKREVWGPRVTAQYF.

The chain links TRBV27 to TRBJ2-5; no definite D call. The germline CDR1 and CDR2 sequences are MNHEY and SMNVEV (reference sequence). This CDR3 region has 13 residues. V gave up 2 bases and J gave up 1 base, with 5 bases separating them. The CDR3 DNA sequence: TGTGCCAGCAGTTTACAGCTCCAAGAGACCCAGTACTTC. It encodes CASSLQLQETQYF.

This clone came up once. The chain recombines TRBV29-1 with TRBJ2-3; weak D call: TRBD2 (5 bases). This CDR3 has 13 residues. Germline-derived CDR1 and CDR2 are SQVTM and ANQGSEA. CDR3 sequence reads: CSVRSGGTDTQYF. The CDR3 nucleotides are TGCAGTGTACGAAGCGGAGGCACAGATACGCAGTATTTT.

The chain couples TRBV5-4 to TRBJ2-5; D may be TRBD2 (5 bases). Germline V lookup: CDR1 SGHNT, CDR2 YYREEE (reference sequence). This CDR3 is built from 14 residues. V was shortened by 0 bases and J by 1 base, with 7 bases between the two germline ends. CDR3 loop: CASSLAGIQETQYF. The CDR3 DNA sequence: TGTGCCAGCAGCTTGGCGGGAATCCAAGAGACCCAGTACTTC.

CDR3 sequence (DNA): TGTGCCAGTACCCTAGGAGGGGGACCCAGAGTGATGAACACTGAAGCTTTCTTT. Its protein is CASTLGGGPRVMNTEAFF. The chain is built from TRBV19 and TRBJ1-1; D possibly corresponds to TRBD1 (6 bases). The CDR3 is made up of 18 amino acids. Germline CDR1 is LNHDA and CDR2 is SQIVND (reference sequence). V was trimmed by 7 bases and J by 0 bases, leaving 24 bases between them.

The rearrangement links TRBV5-5 to TRBJ2-5; 10 bases agree with TRBD2. In germline, CDR1 is SGHKS, CDR2 YYEKEE (reference sequence). CDR3 length equals 14 residues. With 4 bases clipped from V and 3 bases from J, the junction kept 3 bases outside the gene matches. The CDR3 reads CASSPGTSEETQYF. In DNA form, the CDR3 reads TGTGCCAGCAGCCCGGGGACTAGCGAAGAGACCCAGTACTTC.

The chain uses TRBV6-1 and TRBJ2-1; D is uncertain. The CDR3 is made up of 14 amino acids. Germline CDR1 MNHNS, CDR2 SASEGT. V was clipped by 7 bases and J by 2 bases, with 12 bases between them. As DNA, the CDR3 is TGTGCCAGCATAAAAGGGCGGCCCTACAATGAGCAGTTCTTC. Translated, it gives CASIKGRPYNEQFF.

The V call is TRBV5-8, the J call TRBJ2-3; TRBD2 is a possible D gene (5 bases). The CDR3 loop spans 14 amino acids. V shed 0 bases and J shed 2 bases, with 7 bases lying between them. In germline, CDR1 is SGHTS, CDR2 YDEGEE. CDR3 in amino acids: CASSLGLPTDTQYF. The CDR3 DNA reads TGTGCCAGCAGCTTGGGACTACCCACAGATACGCAGTATTTT.

The chain links TRBV29-1 to TRBJ2-7; unclear D gene. The CDR3 has 12 amino acids. CDR1 is SQVTM, CDR2 ANQGSEA, per germline. With 3 bases removed from V and 2 bases from J, the gap between germline ends came to 8 bases. The CDR3 nucleotides are TGCAGCGTTGAGGGCAGCCCCTACGAGCAGTACTTC. Protein sequence: CSVEGSPYEQYF.

The rearrangement links TRBV5-1 to TRBJ2-5, with 7 nucleotides matching TRBD1. Trimming took 4 bases from V and 3 from J; bases not matched to a gene: 6. In germline, CDR1 is SGHRS, CDR2 YFSETQ. The CDR3 is 14 amino acids. The CDR3 sequence is CASSPGQQKETQYF. The CDR3 DNA sequence: TGCGCCAGCAGCCCGGGACAGCAGAAAGAGACCCAGTACTTC. The complete variable domain, with remaining parts taken from reference TRBV5-1 and TRBJ2-5, reads KAGVTQTPRYLIKTRGQQVTLSCSPISGHRSVSWYQQTPGQGLQFLFEYFSETQRNKGNFPGRFSGRQFSNSRSEMNVSTLELGDSALYLCASSPGQQKETQYFGPGTRLLVL.

The chain links TRBV5-1 to TRBJ1-5; 9 bases line up with TRBD1. CDR1 and CDR2 (germline): SGHRS, YFSETQ. V dropped 0 bases and J dropped 6; count of bases not matched to a gene: 4. The CDR3 loop spans 15 amino acids. DNA of the CDR3: TGCGCCAGCAGCTTGGACGGACAGGGGAGTCAGCCCCAGCATTTT. Translating it yields CASSLDGQGSQPQHF.

J is TRBJ2-7 and V is TRBV19; D is perhaps TRBD1 or TRBD2 (5 bases each). This CDR3 comprises 16 residues. The V end lost 5 bases, the J end lost 0 bases, and 17 bases lay between the germline ends. Germline V gene lookup returns CDR1 LNHDA and CDR2 SQIVND (reference sequence). CDR3 nucleotides: TGTGCCAGTAGTCAAAGCGTGGGGACGGCCTCCTACGAGCAGTACTTC. It yields the protein CASSQSVGTASYEQYF.

The gene calls are TRBV19 and TRBJ1-1; D remains ambiguous. This CDR3 is 14 amino acids long. The germline V and J ends were trimmed by 0 bases and 3 bases, with 8 bases remaining between them. Germline V gene sequence: CDR1 LNHDA, CDR2 SQIVND (reference sequence). CDR3 protein: CASSIEWRDTEAFF. The CDR3 DNA is TGTGCCAGTAGTATAGAATGGAGAGACACTGAAGCTTTCTTT.

V usage is TRBV5-1 and J usage is TRBJ2-7; TRBD2 agrees at 9 bases. The CDR3 runs to 15 residues. CDR1 is SGHRS, CDR2 YFSETQ, per germline. Unmatched junction bases numbered 6, after V lost 0 bases and J lost 5 bases. CDR3 nucleotide sequence: TGCGCCAGCAGCTTGGAGCTAGCGGGAACTCACGAGCAGTACTTC. Translated: CASSLELAGTHEQYF.

V and J are TRBV5-1 and TRBJ1-2; D gene uncertain. Trimming cost V 3 bases and J 4 bases, with 10 bases left between them. The CDR3 totals 13 residues. The germline V gene encodes CDR1 SGHRS and CDR2 YFSETQ. CDR3 nucleotides: TGCGCCAGCAGCTCAAATCCTAGCTATGGCTACACCTTC. Amino acid sequence: CASSSNPSYGYTF.

The rearrangement joins TRBV19 to TRBJ2-5, with 7 positions matching TRBD2. The ends lost 3 bases at V and 5 bases at J; junction bases unmatched: 3. Per germline, CDR1 LNHDA and CDR2 SQIVND (reference sequence). The CDR3 extends over 13 amino acids. The CDR3 loop is CASSMEGGETQYF. The CDR3 nucleotides are TGTGCCAGTAGTATGGAGGGAGGGGAGACCCAGTACTTC.

This chain joins TRBV27 and TRBJ2-7; D gene unclear. The V end was cut by 3 bases, the J end by 6 bases, with 15 bases between. This CDR3 comprises 14 residues. Germline V gene sequence: CDR1 MNHEY, CDR2 SMNVEV (reference sequence). CDR3 DNA: TGTGCCAGCAGTTTGAGCCGCGGCGTGGGCGAGCAGTACTTC. This encodes CASSLSRGVGEQYF.